This T cell receptor beta chain comes out of a study of Ad26.COV2.S vaccination and SARS-CoV-2 variants. Study-level background: Administration of Ad26.COV2.S was intramuscular, either once or twice 56 days apart. Findings and caveats of the study: Participants in the vaccine arm had higher spike-specific TCR breadth; placebo recipients had lower. Breadth, reportedly substantial, characterized the spike-specific CD8+ and CD4+ T cell responses after vaccination.

Profiled with immunoSEQ multiplex PCR; TCRdb holds only in-frame clones, not every one. The sample lists about 680,000 clones, roughly nine tenths occurring once. Only one count was recorded for this clone. What it recognizes is unknown. The J segment lost 1 base and the V segment lost 4 bases, leaving 2 bases of the junction unmatched. Germline-derived CDR1 and CDR2 are LNHDA and SQIVND (reference sequence). The CDR3 totals 15 residues. Described treatment: 15 to 20 received Ad26.COV2.S at low or high dose, single or two shots; 5 received placebo; per-sample allocation not given. Day 63 after the first vaccine or placebo injection was the time point for sampling. Vaccination used an Ad26 vector expressing Wuhan-strain SARS-CoV-2 spike.

The source material was peripheral blood, sampled in a trial of Ad26.COV2.S vaccine versus placebo. The sequence was obtained from a person aged 18 to 65 who received the Ad26.COV2.S COVID-19 vaccine or a placebo. V usage is TRBV19 and J usage is TRBJ2-2; 8 bases line up with TRBD2. CDR3 sequence: CASSTTSGNTGELFF. The CDR3 DNA is TGTGCCAGTAGTACCACTAGCGGGAACACCGGGGAGCTGTTTTTT.